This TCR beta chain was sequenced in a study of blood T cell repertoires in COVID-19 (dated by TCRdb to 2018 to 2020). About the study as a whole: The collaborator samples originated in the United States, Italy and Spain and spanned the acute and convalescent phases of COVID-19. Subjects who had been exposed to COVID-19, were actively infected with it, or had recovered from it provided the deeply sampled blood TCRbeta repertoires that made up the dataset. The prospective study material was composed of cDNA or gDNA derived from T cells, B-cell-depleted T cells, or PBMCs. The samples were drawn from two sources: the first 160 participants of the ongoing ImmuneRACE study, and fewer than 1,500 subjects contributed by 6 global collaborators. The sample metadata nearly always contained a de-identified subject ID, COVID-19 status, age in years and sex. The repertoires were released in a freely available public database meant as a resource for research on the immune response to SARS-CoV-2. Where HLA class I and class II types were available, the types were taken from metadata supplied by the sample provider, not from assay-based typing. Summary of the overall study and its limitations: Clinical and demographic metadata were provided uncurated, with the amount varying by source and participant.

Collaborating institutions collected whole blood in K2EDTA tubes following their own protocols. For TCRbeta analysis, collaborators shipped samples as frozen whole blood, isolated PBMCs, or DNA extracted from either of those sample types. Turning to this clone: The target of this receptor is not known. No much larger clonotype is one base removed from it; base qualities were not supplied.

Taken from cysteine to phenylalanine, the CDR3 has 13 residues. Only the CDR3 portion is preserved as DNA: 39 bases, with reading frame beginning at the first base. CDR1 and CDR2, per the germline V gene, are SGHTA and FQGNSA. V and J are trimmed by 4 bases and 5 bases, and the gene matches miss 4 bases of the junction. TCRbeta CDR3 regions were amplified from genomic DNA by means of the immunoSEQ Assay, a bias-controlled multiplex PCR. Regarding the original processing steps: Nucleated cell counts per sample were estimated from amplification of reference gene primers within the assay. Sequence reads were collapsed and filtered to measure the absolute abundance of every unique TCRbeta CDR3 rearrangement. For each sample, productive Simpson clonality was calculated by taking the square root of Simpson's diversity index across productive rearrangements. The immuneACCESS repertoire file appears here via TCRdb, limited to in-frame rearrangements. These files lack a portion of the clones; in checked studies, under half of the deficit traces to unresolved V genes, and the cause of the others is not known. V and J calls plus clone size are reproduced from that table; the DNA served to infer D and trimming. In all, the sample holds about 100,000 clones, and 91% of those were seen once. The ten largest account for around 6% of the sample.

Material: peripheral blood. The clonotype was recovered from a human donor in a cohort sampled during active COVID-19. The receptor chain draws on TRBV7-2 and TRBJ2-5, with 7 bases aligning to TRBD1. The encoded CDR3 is CASSSDRVETQYF. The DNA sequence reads TGTGCCAGCAGCTCCGACAGGGTGGAGACCCAGTACTTC. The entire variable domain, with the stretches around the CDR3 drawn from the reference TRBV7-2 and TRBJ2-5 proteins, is GAGVSQSPSNKVTEKGKDVELRCDPISGHTALYWYRQSLGQGLEFLIYFQGNSAPDKSGLPSDRFSAERTGGSVSTLTIQRTQQEDSAVYLCASSSDRVETQYFGPGTRLLVL.